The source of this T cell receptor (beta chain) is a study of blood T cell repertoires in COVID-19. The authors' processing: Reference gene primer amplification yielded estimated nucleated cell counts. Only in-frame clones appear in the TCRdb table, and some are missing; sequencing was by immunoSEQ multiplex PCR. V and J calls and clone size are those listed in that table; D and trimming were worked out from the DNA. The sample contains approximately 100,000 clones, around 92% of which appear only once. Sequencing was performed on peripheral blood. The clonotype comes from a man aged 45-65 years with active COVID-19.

This chain's CDR3 is CAISERSVDRGNYGYTF. The DNA for the CDR3 is TGTGCCATCAGTGAGAGATCGGTGGACAGGGGTAACTATGGCTACACCTTC. The chain joins TRBV10-3 to TRBJ1-2, with TRBD1 matching over 9 bases. CDR1 is ENHRY, CDR2 SYGVKD, per germline. V lost 2 bases and J lost 1; bases outside the gene matches: 8. The CDR3 has 17 amino acids.